What follows are 18 T cell receptor beta chains derived from one specimen sequenced in a study of T cells in Graves' hyperthyroidism and ophthalmopathy. Using RNA transcripts as the source, TCR beta CDR3 regions were amplified. TCR CDR3 regions were first amplified by RT-PCR with HTBI primers. TCRdb re-called the multiplex PCR reads through MiXCR, storing one row per CDR3 protein. The sample has about 610,000 distinct CDR3 sequences, around 15% seen once; the top ten hold approximately 4.3%. Sample: blood. The receptors originated from a woman in her 40s with Graves' ophthalmopathy.

J is TRBJ1-2 and V is TRBV13; possibly TRBD1 for D (6 bases). Germline CDR1 PRHDT, CDR2 FYEKMQ (reference sequence). Between the trimmed V and J ends, which lost 8 bases and 6 bases, there was a span of 16 bases. The CDR3 covers 13 residues. Here the CDR3 DNA reads TGTGCCAGCCGCGGAATGGGGGGCGATGGCTACACCTTC. Protein product: CASRGMGGDGYTF.

The table lists this clonotype with many counts. The chain links TRBV30 to TRBJ2-2, with 7 bases matching TRBD1. The CDR3 totals 14 residues. Trimming at V came to 3 bases and at J to 8 bases, leaving 9 bases not matched to a gene. Germline V gene data show CDR1 as GTSNPN and CDR2 as SVGIG (reference sequence). This CDR3 is CAWSVQGVGGELFF. The CDR3, as DNA: TGTGCCTGGAGCGTTCAGGGGGTTGGTGGGGAGCTGTTTTTT.

The sample holds many counts of this clonotype. The gene calls are TRBV2 and TRBJ1-1; D is uncertain. This CDR3 comprises 14 residues. Trimming removed 5 bases at V and 5 bases at J, with 15 bases between. Germline-derived CDR1 and CDR2 are SNHLY and FYNNEI. CDR3 sequence reads: CASSHSYGVTEAFF. CDR3 nucleotides: TGTGCCAGCAGTCATTCTTATGGGGTAACTGAAGCTTTCTTT.

This clonotype showed up just a few times. The genes are TRBV12-3 or TRBV12-4 and TRBJ2-4; a weak D match, TRBD2 (6 bases). V gave up 2 bases and J gave up 6 bases, with 11 bases separating them. The CDR3 contains 14 residues. CDR3 nucleotide sequence: TGTGCCAGCAGTTTATGGGGGGTTACAAACATTCAGTACTTC. It specifies CASSLWGVTNIQYF.

This clonotype was seen at least ten times. The chain couples TRBV7-8 to TRBJ2-2, with unresolved D. Per the germline V gene, CDR1 is SGHVS and CDR2 is FQNEAQ. Trimming removed 1 base at V and 0 bases at J, with 9 bases between. There are 16 residues in the CDR3. The CDR3 protein is CASSLGGGANTGELFF. For the CDR3, the DNA is TGTGCCAGCAGCTTAGGCGGCGGCGCGAACACCGGGGAGCTGTTTTTT.

This clonotype was seen only a few times. The chain links TRBV2 to TRBJ2-7, with D perhaps TRBD1 (5 bases). This CDR3 has 13 amino acids. Germline CDR1 reads SNHLY; CDR2 reads FYNNEI. The V end lost 8 bases, the J end lost 2 bases, and 13 bases lay between the germline ends. CDR3 sequence reads: CASGRTPTYEQYF. The CDR3 bases are TGTGCCAGCGGTAGGACACCGACCTACGAGCAGTACTTC.

This clonotype was counted at least ten times. The chain joins TRBV4-3 to TRBJ1-1; no firm D call. CDR1 is LGHNA, CDR2 YSLEER, per germline. V was shortened by 1 base and J by 5 bases, with 8 bases between the two germline ends. The CDR3 length is 13 residues. CDR3 bases: TGCGCCAGCAGCCAAGGGGCTAGGACTGAAGCTTTCTTT. Protein product: CASSQGARTEAFF.

The V gene is TRBV3-1, the J gene TRBJ2-7; 7 nucleotides agree with TRBD2. The CDR3 is 12 amino acids. The V and J ends lost 4 bases and 9 bases, in that order; junction bases with no gene match: 6. Germline V gene lookup returns CDR1 LGHDT and CDR2 YNNKEL (reference sequence). CDR3 residues: CASSRGTIVQYF. The CDR3 DNA is TGTGCCAGCAGCCGCGGGACTATAGTGCAGTACTTC.

This clonotype was seen ten or more times. J is TRBJ1-2 and V is TRBV29-1, with D possibly TRBD1 on 6 matching bases. V lost 4 bases, J lost 8 bases, and 14 bases lay in between. The CDR3 contains 12 residues. The V gene's germline CDR1 is SQVTM and CDR2 ANQGSEA. The CDR3 DNA follows: TGCAGCGTTGTAGGGGGGGGATTCGGCTACACCTTC. Residues: CSVVGGGFGYTF.

This chain uses TRBV5-1 with TRBJ1-2, with D uncertain. The CDR3 loop spans 15 amino acids. The V gene lost 0 bases and the J gene lost 1 base, with 10 bases spanning the gap. Germline assignment: CDR1 SGHRS and CDR2 YFSETQ. The CDR3 DNA reads TGCGCCAGCAGCTTGGTCCCCAGCCTTAACTATGGCTACACCTTC. This codes for CASSLVPSLNYGYTF.

This clonotype appeared many times. The V and J genes are TRBV4-1 and TRBJ2-7, with no clear D. Germline values: CDR1 MGHRA, CDR2 YSYEKL. This CDR3 contains 14 residues. V dropped 0 bases and J dropped 3 bases, with 9 bases sitting between them. The CDR3 nucleotides are TGCGCCAGCAGCCAAGATGACAATTACTACGAGCAGTACTTC. It yields the protein CASSQDDNYYEQYF.

This clonotype appeared many times. The chain couples TRBV9 to TRBJ1-5; no clear D. With 4 bases removed from V and 5 bases from J, the gap between germline ends came to 10 bases. The V gene's germline CDR1 is SGDLS and CDR2 YYNGEE. The CDR3 runs 13 residues. The CDR3 region is CASSLIGDQPQHF. The CDR3 coding sequence is TGTGCCAGCAGCCTGATCGGAGATCAGCCCCAGCATTTT. Full variable domain (missing parts from reference TRBV9 and TRBJ1-5): DSGVTQTPKHLITATGQRVTLRCSPRSGDLSVYWYQQSLDQGLQFLIQYYNGEERAKGNILERFSAQQFPDLHSELNLSSLELGDSALYFCASSLIGDQPQHFGDGTRLSIL.

This clonotype appeared many times. The chain couples TRBV29-1 to TRBJ2-7, with a weak D call TRBD2 (6 bases). Germline V gene lookup returns CDR1 SQVTM and CDR2 ANQGSEA. Trimming stripped 3 bases from V and 5 bases from J, with 11 bases between. This CDR3 has 12 amino acids. The CDR3 loop is CSVETRGDEQYF. The CDR3 nucleotides read TGCAGCGTTGAGACTAGAGGGGACGAGCAGTACTTC.

In this sample, this clonotype turned up many times. J is TRBJ1-1 and V is TRBV5-1; D call uncertain. The CDR3 totals 15 residues. V lost 6 bases and J 1 base, leaving 16 bases between the germline ends. Germline V gene sequence: CDR1 SGHRS, CDR2 YFSETQ. CDR3: CASTPSGDGNTEAFF. CDR3 sequence (DNA): TGCGCCAGCACCCCGAGCGGGGATGGGAACACTGAAGCTTTCTTT. The variable domain in full, with the rest retrieved from reference TRBV5-1 and TRBJ1-1, is KAGVTQTPRYLIKTRGQQVTLSCSPISGHRSVSWYQQTPGQGLQFLFEYFSETQRNKGNFPGRFSGRQFSNSRSEMNVSTLELGDSALYLCASTPSGDGNTEAFFGQGTRLTVV.

This clonotype was seen repeatedly, ten times or more. The chain employs TRBV9 and TRBJ1-2; D gene unclear. Germline CDR1 and CDR2: SGDLS and YYNGEE. The CDR3 is 14 residues long. V lost 0 bases and J lost 4, with 10 bases in between. The CDR3 loop reads CASSVAPTPYGYTF. The CDR3 region has the DNA TGTGCCAGCAGCGTAGCACCGACACCCTATGGCTACACCTTC.

The chain has TRBV20-1 and TRBJ1-5; TRBD1 matches 8 bases. The germline V gene has CDR1 DFQATT and CDR2 SNEGSKA (reference sequence). The CDR3 is 14 residues long. V was clipped by 4 bases and J by 2 bases; unmatched bases: 4. CDR3 protein: CSATGQEGNQPQHF. CDR3 DNA sequence: TGCAGTGCTACGGGACAGGAGGGCAATCAGCCCCAGCATTTT.

The genes are TRBV6-5 and TRBJ1-6; D remains unclear. Trimming took 0 bases from V and 6 from J, leaving 15 bases between them. The CDR3 runs 17 residues. CDR1 and CDR2 from the germline V gene are MNHEY and SVGAGI. CDR3 amino acids: CASSYSPGPRSNSPLHF. The CDR3 DNA reads as TGTGCCAGCAGTTACTCGCCAGGCCCTCGATCTAATTCACCCCTCCACTTT.

This clonotype turned up a few times. The chain employs TRBV6-1 and TRBJ2-7; 10 bases are shared with TRBD2. Germline trimming cut 2 bases from V and 2 bases from J; bases unmatched to any gene: 6. CDR3 size: 16 residues. Germline lookup yields CDR1 MNHNS and CDR2 SASEGT. The CDR3 here is CASSEIPSGGTYEQYF. CDR3 nucleotides: TGTGCCAGCAGTGAAATCCCTAGCGGGGGAACCTACGAGCAGTACTTC.